This TCR beta chain was sequenced in a study of somatic mutations in cytotoxic T cells in rheumatoid arthritis. Looking at the study overall: Flow sorting yielded some V beta antibody-stained T-cell populations at nearly 100% purity, among them V beta1+ cells sequenced for TCRB.

Healthy-control blood donors had a median age of 56 years (range 21-70) and were over 45% female. General study results and limits: More than 20% of CD8+ cells belonged to the largest clone in about an eighth of the 65 patients.

The CDR3 sequence is 15 residues long. V lost 5 bases and J lost 3, with 13 bases in between. Germline assignment: CDR1 SGHNT and CDR2 YENEEA. Details on this clone: The target antigen is unknown.

The method was immunoSEQ multiplex PCR; TCRdb's version includes in-frame clones alone and lacks a portion of them. In the table there are tens of thousands of clones, roughly four fifths of which are singletons. This receptor was obtained from a man in his forties or fifties in good health. Sequences were obtained from CD8+ T cells sorted from blood. This chain links TRBV11-3 with TRBJ2-2; perhaps TRBD2 as D (6 bases). CDR3 in amino acids: CASSRGGGDTGELFF. In DNA, the CDR3 is TGTGCCAGCAGCCGTGGGGGAGGTGACACCGGGGAGCTGTTTTTT.